A selection of T cell receptor beta chains follows, all from one sample in a study of cytomegalovirus exposure and HLA in healthy donors. This table comes from immunoSEQ multiplex PCR, and its TCRdb copy is limited to in-frame clones, with some not included. This table has 150,000 to 250,000 clones, 80% to 85% appearing once. Sequencing used PBMCs. The receptors derive from a woman between 25 and 40 years old in good health and CMV-seronegative. The CDR3 runs from the conserved cysteine through the conserved F or W. A D gene is named only where the DNA matches it firmly. Where a row states a size, it is once, few, many or the class of an expanded clone; other rows omit it.

CDR3nt: TGTGCCAGCAGGGAGCGGCGGGGGGGCACAGATACGCAGTATTTT
CDR3aa: CASRERRGGTDTQYF
d_gene: TRBD2
j_gene: TRBJ2-3
v_gene: TRBV7-8
abundance: .

CDR3nt: TGTGCCAGCAGCGGGACAGGGGGTTTGAACACTGAAGCTTTCTTT
CDR3aa: CASSGTGGLNTEAFF
d_gene: TRBD1
j_gene: TRBJ1-1
v_gene: TRBV7-2
abundance: .

CDR3nt: TGTGCCAGCTCACCAAAGACTAGCGGGGTCCAAGAGACCCAGTACTTC
CDR3aa: CASSPKTSGVQETQYF
d_gene: TRBD2
j_gene: TRBJ2-5
v_gene: TRBV18
abundance: .

CDR3nt: TGTGCCTGGTGCGTTTCAGGGGGCACTGAAGCTTTCTTT
CDR3aa: CAWCVSGGTEAFF
d_gene: TRBD1
j_gene: TRBJ1-1
v_gene: TRBV30
abundance: .

CDR3nt: TGTGCCAGCAGTTACCGGCGGCAGGGTTTCACCGGGGAGCTGTTTTTT
CDR3aa: CASSYRRQGFTGELFF
d_gene: .
j_gene: TRBJ2-2
v_gene: TRBV6-5
abundance: .

CDR3nt: TGTGCCTGGAGTTATTACAATGAGCAGTTCTTC
CDR3aa: CAWSYYNEQFF
d_gene: .
j_gene: TRBJ2-1
v_gene: TRBV30
abundance: .

CDR3nt: TGTGCCAGCTCAAGAGAGGAGGGCGAGCAGTACTTC
CDR3aa: CASSREEGEQYF
d_gene: .
j_gene: TRBJ2-7
v_gene: TRBV7-9
abundance: once

CDR3nt: TGTGCCAGCAGCTTAGGAGTGGGCAGGGGGGCCTACGAGCAGTACTTC
CDR3aa: CASSLGVGRGAYEQYF
d_gene: .
j_gene: TRBJ2-7
v_gene: TRBV7-9
abundance: .

CDR3nt: TGTGCCAGCTCACCACGCGCAGGGGAAAATCAGCCCCAGCATTTT
CDR3aa: CASSPRAGENQPQHF
d_gene: .
j_gene: TRBJ1-5
v_gene: TRBV18
abundance: .

CDR3nt: TGTGCCAGCAGCCCGCGGACAGGGTTGGATACGCAGTATTTT
CDR3aa: CASSPRTGLDTQYF
d_gene: TRBD1
j_gene: TRBJ2-3
v_gene: TRBV9
abundance: .

CDR3nt: TGTGCCAGCAGCGTAGGGGCTACAGGGGGCGCCTATAATTCACCCCTCCACTTT
CDR3aa: CASSVGATGGAYNSPLHF
d_gene: TRBD1
j_gene: TRBJ1-6
v_gene: TRBV9
abundance: .

CDR3nt: TGTGCCAGCAGCTCAGGACAGGGGATCCAGCCCCAGCATTTT
CDR3aa: CASSSGQGIQPQHF
d_gene: TRBD1
j_gene: TRBJ1-5
v_gene: TRBV7-2
abundance: .

CDR3nt: TGTGCCAGCAGCTTAGCGACAGGTCAACGGAGCTCTGGGGCCAACGTCCTGACTTTC
CDR3aa: CASSLATGQRSSGANVLTF
d_gene: .
j_gene: TRBJ2-6
v_gene: TRBV11-1
abundance: .

CDR3nt: TGTGCCATCAGTTTGGCTAGCGGGGCGGAGGAGACCCAGTACTTC
CDR3aa: CAISLASGAEETQYF
d_gene: TRBD2
j_gene: TRBJ2-5
v_gene: TRBV10-3
abundance: .

CDR3nt: TGTGCCAGCAGCGCGGACAGGGGGCGCGGGAGCACCGGGGAGCTGTTTTTT
CDR3aa: CASSADRGRGSTGELFF
d_gene: TRBD1
j_gene: TRBJ2-2
v_gene: TRBV7-9
abundance: .